These 24 T cell receptor beta chains were sequenced from one sample in a study of Ad26.COV2.S vaccination and SARS-CoV-2 variants (dated by TCRdb to the early 2020s). The time point label, read with the paper, signifies: individuals recovered from natural SARS-CoV-2 infection. Library method: the immunoSEQ multiplex PCR assay. In TCRdb, the immuneACCESS table is reduced to in-frame sequences with V and J assigned. These tables do not hold every clone; where another copy was compared, an unresolved V gene accounts for under half, and the others remain unexplained. The sample includes 300,000 to 400,000 clones, with around 92% observed a single time. Under 4% of the sample belongs to the ten largest clones. The sequenced sample was peripheral blood, obtained after recovery from COVID-19. The receptor set was obtained from a human donor who had recovered from COVID-19.

This CDR3 reads CASSAGTAGYGYTF. In nucleotides, the CDR3 is TGTGCCAGCAGCGCCGGGACAGCGGGCTATGGCTACACCTTC. This chain connects TRBV2 to TRBJ1-2; 7 bases fit TRBD1. Germline CDR1 SNHLY, CDR2 FYNNEI. Losses at the gene ends were 6 bases for V and 4 bases for J; bases not matched to a gene: 8. This CDR3 region has 14 residues.

CDR3 region: CASSLGGESTQYF. DNA of the CDR3: TGTGCCAGCAGCTTGGGAGGAGAGTCGACCCAGTACTTC. The chain recombines TRBV5-4 with TRBJ2-5, with D unresolved. Trimming removed 0 bases from V and 7 bases from J, with 10 bases in between. Germline V gene data show CDR1 as SGHNT and CDR2 as YYREEE (reference sequence). The CDR3 contains 13 residues.

The V and J genes are TRBV7-9 and TRBJ1-1, with D perhaps TRBD1 (6 bases). This CDR3 has 14 amino acids. V was pared by 8 bases and J by 0 bases, with 13 bases between. Per germline, CDR1 SEHNR and CDR2 FQNEAQ (reference sequence). The CDR3 region has the DNA TGTGCCAGCCAAAGAGGGGGAATGAACACTGAAGCTTTCTTT. Its translation is CASQRGGMNTEAFF.

With regard to this clone: Its ends do not fully match the called genes, so a read error is possible. The chain has TRBV5-5 and TRBJ2-1; D remains unclear. CDR3 length: 13 residues. From germline, CDR1 is SGHKS and CDR2 YYEKEE (reference sequence). The CDR3 DNA is TGTGCCAGCAGCCTAGACCCCGACACAAGCCAGCTCTTC. This encodes CASSLDPDTSQLF.

The CDR3 bases are TGTGCCAGCAGTTCTGCCAGCGGTGTTAACACCGGGGAGCTGTTTTTT. Amino acid sequence: CASSSASGVNTGELFF. The V gene is TRBV6-5, the J gene TRBJ2-2, with D perhaps matching TRBD2 (5 bases). Germline V gene sequence: CDR1 MNHEY, CDR2 SVGAGI. This CDR3 comprises 16 residues. Trimming cost V 4 bases and J 2 bases, with 14 bases left between them.

The chain carries TRBV7-9 and TRBJ2-7, with D hard to call. The CDR3 is 13 amino acids. Germline loops: CDR1 SEHNR, CDR2 FQNEAQ (reference sequence). The V end was cut by 5 bases, the J end by 0 bases, with 8 bases between. As DNA, the CDR3 is TGTGCCAGCAGCACCCGGTCCTCCTACGAGCAGTACTTC. Translated, it gives CASSTRSSYEQYF.

In its sample, this clone was seen once. The rearrangement uses TRBV27 and TRBJ1-2; TRBD1 agrees at 8 bases. The CDR3 is made up of 13 amino acids. Germline-derived CDR1 and CDR2 are MNHEY and SMNVEV (reference sequence). With 5 bases clipped from V and 4 bases from J, the junction kept 3 bases outside the gene matches. The CDR3: CASSDRGGYGYTF. CDR3 DNA: TGTGCCAGCAGTGACAGGGGAGGCTATGGCTACACCTTC.

This chain joins TRBV5-6 and TRBJ2-2; D is uncertain. The length of the CDR3 is 11 residues. Germline V gives CDR1 SGHDT, CDR2 YYEEEE. V was clipped by 5 bases and J by 9 bases, with 8 bases between them. The DNA of the CDR3 is TGTGCCAGCAGTTCTCACCGGGAGCTGTTTTTT. It codes for CASSSHRELFF.

This clone came up a few times. The chain joins TRBV12-3 or TRBV12-4 to TRBJ1-2; D is undetermined. Trimming pared 2 bases from V and 6 bases from J, leaving 10 bases between. The CDR3 totals 13 residues. Here the CDR3 reads CASSLLGWDGYTF. The CDR3 DNA reads TGTGCCAGCAGTTTACTGGGGTGGGATGGCTACACCTTC.

This chain joins TRBV19 and TRBJ1-5; 7 bases are a match to TRBD1. Germline V lookup: CDR1 LNHDA, CDR2 SQIVND (reference sequence). The CDR3 totals 17 residues. V was pared by 1 base and J by 2 bases, with 8 bases of the junction left unmatched. CDR3 in DNA: TGTGCCAGTAGTATAGCACAGGGGATGTCGGGCAATCAGCCCCAGCATTTT. It specifies CASSIAQGMSGNQPQHF.

The rearrangement uses TRBV10-3 and TRBJ2-2; no clear D gene. CDR3 length: 12 amino acids. Trimming removed 6 bases at V and 6 bases at J, with 8 bases between. CDR1 is ENHRY and CDR2 is SYGVKD in the germline V gene. CDR3 sequence: CAIRERAGELFF. CDR3 coding DNA: TGTGCCATCAGAGAAAGGGCCGGGGAGCTGTTTTTT.

The chain employs TRBV18 and TRBJ1-1; D perhaps matches TRBD1 (5 bases). This CDR3 is built from 15 residues. V was trimmed by 3 bases and J by 0 bases, leaving 11 bases between them. Germline CDR1 reads KGHSH; CDR2 reads LQKENI. The CDR3 DNA follows: TGTGCCAGCTCACCTATCGACAGCCTGAACACTGAAGCTTTCTTT. Its translation: CASSPIDSLNTEAFF.

This chain links TRBV6-2 or TRBV6-3 with TRBJ2-7, with D possibly matching TRBD2 (7 bases). Trimming left V 1 base short and J 4 bases short, with 17 bases between. Germline V CDR1 and CDR2: MNHEY, SVGEGT. CDR3 size: 16 residues. The CDR3 sequence is CASSYFRGAVGYEQYF. CDR3 in DNA: TGTGCCAGCAGTTACTTCCGGGGGGCCGTCGGATACGAGCAGTACTTC.

V is TRBV25-1 and J is TRBJ2-2, with TRBD1 matching 9 bases. The V gene's germline CDR1 is MGHDK and CDR2 SYGVNS. CDR3 length: 15 residues. The ends lost 6 bases at V and 6 bases at J; junction bases unmatched: 8. CDR3 sequence reads: CASSGQGNVPGELFF. The CDR3 coding sequence is TGTGCCAGCAGCGGACAGGGGAACGTGCCCGGGGAGCTGTTTTTT.

This clone is a singleton in its sample. V usage is TRBV9 and J usage is TRBJ2-2, with TRBD2 matching 9 bases. CDR3 length: 17 amino acids. J lost 4 bases, V lost 0 bases, and 7 bases had no gene match. In germline, CDR1 is SGDLS, CDR2 YYNGEE. In DNA form, the CDR3 reads TGTGCCAGCAGCGTAGCTGGCGGGGGGGATTTCACCGGGGAGCTGTTTTTT. Translated: CASSVAGGGDFTGELFF.

The chain has TRBV15 and TRBJ2-7; the match to TRBD2 covers 7 bases. J gave up 1 base and V 5 bases, and 2 bases lay outside the gene matches. The germline V gene has CDR1 LNHNV and CDR2 YYDKDF (reference sequence). The CDR3 is 13 amino acids. The CDR3 nucleotides are TGTGCCACCAGCTTCGGGGGGTCCTACGAGCAGTACTTC. Translation: CATSFGGSYEQYF.

CDR3 loop: CASSTGTGGSGYTF. DNA for the CDR3: TGTGCCAGTAGTACTGGGACAGGGGGTTCTGGCTACACCTTC. The rearrangement joins TRBV19 to TRBJ1-2; 11 positions match TRBD1. With V trimmed by 4 bases and J by 7 bases, 5 bases remained unmatched. The length of the CDR3 is 14 residues. Germline V gene sequence: CDR1 LNHDA, CDR2 SQIVND (reference sequence).

The chain joins TRBV6-4 to TRBJ2-2; D remains ambiguous. Germline V CDR1 and CDR2: MRHNA, SNTAGT. Trimming pared 0 bases from V and 3 bases from J, leaving 8 bases between. The CDR3 is 15 amino acids. The CDR3 region is CASSDSKKDTGELFF. CDR3 nucleotide sequence: TGTGCCAGCAGTGACTCTAAGAAGGACACCGGGGAGCTGTTTTTT.

The rearrangement uses TRBV7-2 and TRBJ1-1; 8 bases line up with TRBD1. V was clipped by 6 bases and J by 3 bases; unmatched bases: 6. Looked up from germline, CDR1 is SGHTA and CDR2 is FQGNSA. The CDR3 totals 14 residues. CDR3 in amino acids: CASSFQGADTEAFF. The CDR3 DNA is TGTGCCAGCAGTTTCCAGGGGGCGGACACTGAAGCTTTCTTT.

The rearrangement uses TRBV7-3 and TRBJ2-7, with 7 positions matching TRBD2. The CDR3 has 19 residues. Germline loops: CDR1 SGHTA, CDR2 FQGTGA. The J segment lost 5 bases and the V segment lost 1 base, leaving 20 bases of the junction unmatched. The CDR3 protein is CASSLMPRGPGLPPHEQYF. DNA of the CDR3: TGTGCCAGCAGCTTAATGCCGCGGGGCCCGGGACTACCTCCCCACGAGCAGTACTTC.

The chain couples TRBV7-9 to TRBJ1-2; 11 nucleotides agree with TRBD1. Germline loops: CDR1 SEHNR, CDR2 FQNEAQ (reference sequence). The junction had 10 bases not matched to a gene; V was cut back by 1 base and J by 6 bases. This CDR3 has 17 residues. DNA for the CDR3: TGTGCCAGCAGCTTAGGTTCTTTGGGACAGGGGGAGAATGGCTACACCTTC. Its translation is CASSLGSLGQGENGYTF.

The chain recombines TRBV5-4 with TRBJ1-1; 8 bases map to TRBD1. Trimming cost V 0 bases and J 7 bases; bases outside gene matches: 5. Germline V lookup: CDR1 SGHNT, CDR2 YYREEE (reference sequence). This CDR3 contains 14 residues. The CDR3 sequence is CASSLGRGLGEAFF. The CDR3 DNA follows: TGTGCCAGCAGCTTGGGCAGGGGGCTTGGTGAAGCTTTCTTT.

This clone was counted a few times. The chain combines TRBV2 with TRBJ1-2; no definite D call. This CDR3 region has 13 residues. In germline, CDR1 is SNHLY, CDR2 FYNNEI. Trimming stripped 8 bases from V and 1 base from J, with 11 bases between. The CDR3 DNA reads as TGTGCCAGCTCCCAGGAGAGTAACTATGGCTACACCTTC. This gives the protein CASSQESNYGYTF.

This clone was seen a single time. The CDR3 spells CAISEGGGNTEAFF. In DNA, the CDR3 is TGTGCCATCAGCGAGGGGGGAGGGAACACTGAAGCTTTCTTT. The chain uses TRBV10-3 and TRBJ1-1; TRBD1 is a possible D gene (6 bases). V lost 6 bases and J lost 1, with 12 bases in between. The CDR3 is 14 amino acids. The germline V gene has CDR1 ENHRY and CDR2 SYGVKD.